A single sample is the source of the 15 T cell receptor beta chains below, sequenced in a study of lymphopenia after photon versus proton radiotherapy. Repertoires were generated with immunoSEQ multiplex PCR, while TCRdb's copy carries only in-frame clones and drops some. The repertoire holds about 39,000 clones, roughly nine tenths seen once, with roughly 15% in the top ten. Sample: peripheral blood, taken from a patient treated with photon-based radiotherapy. The receptors were gathered from a man aged 55 to 70 with cholangiocarcinoma.

The rearrangement uses TRBV28 and TRBJ2-7, with TRBD1 matching 9 bases. The CDR3 is 14 residues long. V lost 6 bases, J lost 5 bases, and 8 bases stayed unmatched. Germline V gene data show CDR1 as MDHEN and CDR2 as SYDVKM. This chain's CDR3 is CASSLDRGGDEQYF. The DNA for the CDR3 is TGTGCCAGCAGCCTGGACAGGGGAGGGGACGAGCAGTACTTC.

This rearrangement joins TRBV5-4 to TRBJ2-5; 12 bases fit TRBD2. This CDR3 region has 15 residues. V trimming: 2 bases; J trimming: 6 bases; junction bases outside the gene matches: 5. Germline values: CDR1 SGHNT, CDR2 YYREEE (reference sequence). As DNA, the CDR3 is TGTGCCAGCAGCTTCCGACTAGCGGGAGCACAGACCCAGTACTTC. This translates into CASSFRLAGAQTQYF.

This clone was detected a few times. This chain links TRBV5-6 with TRBJ2-3, with a weak D call TRBD1 (6 bases). Germline lookup yields CDR1 SGHDT and CDR2 YYEEEE. There are 16 residues in the CDR3. The V end was cut by 4 bases, the J end by 1 base, with 16 bases between. This CDR3 reads CASSASSAGGTDTQYF. CDR3 bases: TGTGCCAGCAGCGCCAGCTCTGCAGGGGGCACAGATACGCAGTATTTT.

The chain links TRBV7-9 to TRBJ2-1; either TRBD1 or TRBD2 may supply D (5 bases each). Germline V lookup: CDR1 SEHNR, CDR2 FQNEAQ (reference sequence). Trimming cost V 5 bases and J 10 bases, with 15 bases left between them. The CDR3 is made up of 13 amino acids. The CDR3 nucleotides read TGTGCCAGCAGCCGGACGGGACGAGGAGAGCAGTTCTTC. Its protein is CASSRTGRGEQFF.

The V and J genes are TRBV5-4 and TRBJ2-5; TRBD1 aligns across 8 bases. The J call may be in error: the DNA end matches TRBJ2-7 better. This CDR3 region has 13 residues. Per germline, CDR1 SGHNT and CDR2 YYREEE (reference sequence). CDR3 amino acids: CASSRDRTYEQYF. The CDR3 nucleotides read TGTGCCAGCAGCCGGGACAGGACCTACGAGCAGTACTTC.

This chain joins TRBV14 and TRBJ2-1; TRBD1 agrees at 8 bases. Per the germline V gene, CDR1 is SGHDN and CDR2 is FVKESK. V lost 4 bases and J lost 5; bases outside the gene matches: 10. The CDR3 consists of 16 residues. CDR3 region: CASSLFGRGPDNEQFF. The CDR3 DNA is TGTGCCAGCAGCCTATTCGGCAGGGGGCCTGACAATGAGCAGTTCTTC.

The J gene is TRBJ2-7, the V gene TRBV2, with a weak D call TRBD1 (5 bases). CDR1 SNHLY and CDR2 FYNNEI come from the germline V gene. This CDR3 is built from 14 residues. V gave up 6 bases and J gave up 2 bases, with 14 bases separating them. The CDR3 bases are TGTGCCAGCAGCGACGACAGAAACCCCTACGAGCAGTACTTC. It is translated as CASSDDRNPYEQYF.

This clone was picked up a small number of times. CDR3 DNA: TGTGCCAGCAGCTTATCCGGGACAGGCTATGAAAAACTGTTTTTT. It encodes CASSLSGTGYEKLFF. The chain recombines TRBV11-2 with TRBJ1-4; 8 bases align to TRBD1. The V gene's germline CDR1 is SGHAT and CDR2 FQNNGV. V was pared by 2 bases and J by 6 bases, with 5 bases of the junction left unmatched. This CDR3 spans 15 amino acids.

The V call is TRBV29-1, the J call TRBJ2-1; TRBD2 aligns across 8 bases. With 6 bases clipped from V and 4 bases from J, the junction kept 8 bases outside the gene matches. Looked up from germline, CDR1 is SQVTM and CDR2 is ANQGSEA. The CDR3 totals 14 residues. The CDR3, as DNA: TGCAGCGTGACCCCTAGCGGGTCTTACAATGAGCAGTTCTTC. Its translation is CSVTPSGSYNEQFF.

J is TRBJ2-2 and V is TRBV7-6; D may be TRBD1 or TRBD2 (5 bases each). From germline, CDR1 is SGHVS and CDR2 FNYEAQ. The CDR3 consists of 18 residues. V dropped 3 bases and J dropped 1 base, with 18 bases sitting between them. Here the CDR3 reads CASSFLLEGRENTGELFF. The DNA for the CDR3 is TGTGCCAGCAGCTTCCTCCTCGAGGGCAGGGAGAACACCGGGGAGCTGTTTTTT.

As to this clone: In the same sample, other DNA sequences code for this CDR3. The chain combines TRBV5-6 with TRBJ2-5; 9 bases are a match to TRBD2. V trimming: 0 bases; J trimming: 3 bases; junction bases outside the gene matches: 0. Germline V lookup: CDR1 SGHDT, CDR2 YYEEEE. The CDR3 is 14 amino acids. This CDR3 is CASSLASGEETQYF. The CDR3 region has the DNA TGTGCCAGCAGCTTGGCTAGCGGGGAAGAGACCCAGTACTTC.

V and J are TRBV6-4 and TRBJ2-3, with 9 bases aligning to TRBD1. This CDR3 contains 15 residues. Germline V gives CDR1 MRHNA, CDR2 SNTAGT. J was trimmed by 6 bases and V by 3 bases; bases with no gene match: 7. The CDR3 spells CASSELGQGADTQYF. CDR3 in DNA: TGTGCCAGCAGTGAATTGGGACAGGGCGCCGATACGCAGTATTTT.

The V call is TRBV2, the J call TRBJ2-2; D gene ambiguous. V gave up 0 bases and J gave up 3 bases, with 8 bases separating them. The CDR3 extends over 15 amino acids. CDR1 SNHLY and CDR2 FYNNEI come from the germline V gene. DNA for the CDR3: TGTGCCAGCAGTGAAGCTTGGGGATACACCGGGGAGCTGTTTTTT. Translation gives CASSEAWGYTGELFF.

In nucleotides, the CDR3 is TGTGCCAGTACCCCGAATAGCGGGAGCCCCTACGAGCAGTACTTC. Protein: CASTPNSGSPYEQYF. This chain connects TRBV19 to TRBJ2-7, with 9 bases fitting TRBD2. This CDR3 has 15 amino acids. Germline V CDR1 and CDR2: LNHDA, SQIVND (reference sequence). Unmatched junction bases numbered 9, after V lost 7 bases and J lost 2 bases.

This rearrangement joins TRBV19 to TRBJ1-3, with D uncertain. The V end lost 2 bases, the J end lost 0 bases, and 8 bases lay between the germline ends. This CDR3 is built from 15 residues. In germline, CDR1 is LNHDA, CDR2 SQIVND (reference sequence). The CDR3 protein is CASSISEHSGNTIYF. CDR3 DNA sequence: TGTGCCAGTAGTATAAGCGAACACTCTGGAAACACCATATATTTT.